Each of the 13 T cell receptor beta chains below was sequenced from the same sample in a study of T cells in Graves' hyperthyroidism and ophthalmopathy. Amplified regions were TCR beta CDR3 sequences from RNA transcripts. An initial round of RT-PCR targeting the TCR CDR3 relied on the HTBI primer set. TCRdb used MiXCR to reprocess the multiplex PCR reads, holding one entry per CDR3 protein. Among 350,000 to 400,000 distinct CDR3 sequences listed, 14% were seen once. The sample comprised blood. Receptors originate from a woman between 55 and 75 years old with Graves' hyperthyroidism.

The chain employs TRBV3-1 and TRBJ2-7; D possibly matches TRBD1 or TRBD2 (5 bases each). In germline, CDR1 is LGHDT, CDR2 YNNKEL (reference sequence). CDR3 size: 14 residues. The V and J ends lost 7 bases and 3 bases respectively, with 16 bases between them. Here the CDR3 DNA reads TGTGCCAGCACCTGGGGGTTCCGTCACTACGAGCAGTACTTC. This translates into CASTWGFRHYEQYF.

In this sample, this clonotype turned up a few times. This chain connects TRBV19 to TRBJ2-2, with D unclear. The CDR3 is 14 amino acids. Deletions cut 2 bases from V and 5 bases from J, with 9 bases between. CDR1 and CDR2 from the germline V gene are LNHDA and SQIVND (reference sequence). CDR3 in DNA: TGTGCCAGTAGTATACCATATGGGACCGGGGAGCTGTTTTTT. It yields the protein CASSIPYGTGELFF.

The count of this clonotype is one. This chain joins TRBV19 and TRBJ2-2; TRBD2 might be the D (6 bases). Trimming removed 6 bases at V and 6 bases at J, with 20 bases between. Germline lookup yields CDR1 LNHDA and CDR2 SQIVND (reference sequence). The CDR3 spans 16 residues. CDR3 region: CASSLVAGSFAGELFF. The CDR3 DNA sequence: TGTGCCAGTAGCCTTGTTGCCGGGAGCTTTGCCGGGGAGCTGTTTTTT.

The DNA for the CDR3 is TGTGCCAGCAGCCATTACGACTGGTACAATGAGCAGTTCTTC. This translates into CASSHYDWYNEQFF. The V call is TRBV14, the J call TRBJ2-1; D call uncertain. Germline CDR1 and CDR2: SGHDN and FVKESK. With 3 bases removed from V and 4 bases from J, the gap between germline ends came to 10 bases. The CDR3 runs to 14 residues. Full variable domain (rest looked up from reference TRBV14 and TRBJ2-1): EAGVTQFPSHSVIEKGQTVTLRCDPISGHDNLYWYRRVMGKEIKFLLHFVKESKQDESGMPNNRFLAERTGGTYSTLKVQPAELEDSGVYFCASSHYDWYNEQFFGPGTRLTVL.

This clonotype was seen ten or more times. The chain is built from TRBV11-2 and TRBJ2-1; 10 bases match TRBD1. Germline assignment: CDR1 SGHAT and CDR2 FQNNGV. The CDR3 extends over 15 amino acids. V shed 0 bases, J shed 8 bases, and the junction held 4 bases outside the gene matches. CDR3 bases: TGTGCCAGCAGCTTAGAGGGACAGGGGATCTATGAGCAGTTCTTC. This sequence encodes CASSLEGQGIYEQFF.

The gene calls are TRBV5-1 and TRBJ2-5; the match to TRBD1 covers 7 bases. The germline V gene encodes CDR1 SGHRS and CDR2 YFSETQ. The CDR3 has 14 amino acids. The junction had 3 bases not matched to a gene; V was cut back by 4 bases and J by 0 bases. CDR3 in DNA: TGCGCCAGCAGCCCGGGACAGAACCAAGAGACCCAGTACTTC. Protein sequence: CASSPGQNQETQYF.

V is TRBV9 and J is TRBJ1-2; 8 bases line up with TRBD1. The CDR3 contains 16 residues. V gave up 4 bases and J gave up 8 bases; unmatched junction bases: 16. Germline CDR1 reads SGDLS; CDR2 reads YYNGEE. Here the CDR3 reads CASSPLPGQAIMGYTF. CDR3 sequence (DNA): TGTGCCAGCAGCCCCTTGCCGGGACAGGCTATTATGGGCTACACCTTC. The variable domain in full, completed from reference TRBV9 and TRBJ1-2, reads DSGVTQTPKHLITATGQRVTLRCSPRSGDLSVYWYQQSLDQGLQFLIQYYNGEERAKGNILERFSAQQFPDLHSELNLSSLELGDSALYFCASSPLPGQAIMGYTFGSGTRLTVV.

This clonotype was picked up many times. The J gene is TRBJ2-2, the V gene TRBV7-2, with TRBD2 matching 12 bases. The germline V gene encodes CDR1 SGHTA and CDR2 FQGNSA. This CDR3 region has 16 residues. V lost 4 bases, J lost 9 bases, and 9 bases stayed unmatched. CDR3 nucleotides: TGTGCCAGCAGCTCCCGGACTAGCGGGACAAGGAGGGAGCTGTTTTTT. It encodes CASSSRTSGTRRELFF.

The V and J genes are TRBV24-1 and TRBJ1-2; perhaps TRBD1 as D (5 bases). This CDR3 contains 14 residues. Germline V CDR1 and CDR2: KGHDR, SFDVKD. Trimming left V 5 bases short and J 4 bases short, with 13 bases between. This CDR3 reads CATSARGVSYGYTF. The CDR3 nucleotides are TGTGCCACCAGTGCGAGGGGAGTCAGCTATGGCTACACCTTC.

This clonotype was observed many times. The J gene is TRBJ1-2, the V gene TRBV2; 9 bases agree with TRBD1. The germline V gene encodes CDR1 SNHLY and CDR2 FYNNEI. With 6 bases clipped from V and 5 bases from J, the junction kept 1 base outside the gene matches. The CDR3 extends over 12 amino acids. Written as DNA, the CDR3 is TGTGCCAGCAGAGGGACAGGGTATGGCTACACCTTC. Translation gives CASRGTGYGYTF.

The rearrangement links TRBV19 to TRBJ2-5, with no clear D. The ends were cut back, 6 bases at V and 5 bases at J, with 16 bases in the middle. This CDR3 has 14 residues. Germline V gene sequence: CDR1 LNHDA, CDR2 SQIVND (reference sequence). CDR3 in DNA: TGTGCCAGTAGCCAATACAAGGAGAGTGAGACCCAGTACTTC. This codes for CASSQYKESETQYF.

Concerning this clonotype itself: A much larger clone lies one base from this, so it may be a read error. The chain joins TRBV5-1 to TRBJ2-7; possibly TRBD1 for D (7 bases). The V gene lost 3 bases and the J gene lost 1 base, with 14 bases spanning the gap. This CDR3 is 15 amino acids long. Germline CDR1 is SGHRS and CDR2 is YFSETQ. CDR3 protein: CASSSLAGQSYEQYF. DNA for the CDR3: TGCGCCAGCAGCTCGTTGGCGGGACAGTCCTACGAGCAGTACTTC.

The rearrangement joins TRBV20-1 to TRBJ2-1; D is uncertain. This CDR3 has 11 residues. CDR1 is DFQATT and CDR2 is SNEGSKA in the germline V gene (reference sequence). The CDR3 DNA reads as TGCAGCGTTGTTCCCGACCCTAAGCAGTTCTTC. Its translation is CSVVPDPKQFF.